This T cell receptor beta chain is from a study of CD4 T cell repertoires in COVID-19. Produced via immunoSEQ multiplex PCR; TCRdb's table is partial and in-frame only. The sample lists about 25,000 clones; roughly 92% were seen once. Sequencing was done directly on freshly isolated, uncultured memory T cells. The CDR3 has 16 residues. The germline CDR1 and CDR2 sequences are GTSNPN and SVGIG (reference sequence). The V and J ends lost 1 base and 3 bases, in that order; junction bases with no gene match: 10. Here the sequenced sample was circulating follicular helper CD4+ T cells (cTfh) from blood, taken before the COVID-19 pandemic. The chain joins TRBV30 to TRBJ1-2, with TRBD1 matching over 8 bases. The TCR originated in a human donor who had COVID-19. In DNA form, the CDR3 reads TGTGCCTGGAGTGGGGGCAGGGGGCGCGGTGACTATGGCTACACCTTC. The encoded protein is CAWSGGRGRGDYGYTF.